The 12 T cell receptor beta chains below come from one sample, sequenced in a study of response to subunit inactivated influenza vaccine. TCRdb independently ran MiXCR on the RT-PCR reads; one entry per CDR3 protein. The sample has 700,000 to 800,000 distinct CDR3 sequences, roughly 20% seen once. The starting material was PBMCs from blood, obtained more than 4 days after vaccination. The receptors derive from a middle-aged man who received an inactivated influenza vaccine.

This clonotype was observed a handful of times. CDR3 sequence (DNA): TGCAGTGCCTACCCAACTAGCGGGGGCCCAAGCACAGATACGCAGTATTTT. Amino acid sequence: CSAYPTSGGPSTDTQYF. The chain recombines TRBV20-1 with TRBJ2-3; 11 bases align to TRBD2. This CDR3 is built from 17 residues. V trimming: 6 bases; J trimming: 0 bases; junction bases outside the gene matches: 11. Germline loops: CDR1 DFQATT, CDR2 SNEGSKA (reference sequence).

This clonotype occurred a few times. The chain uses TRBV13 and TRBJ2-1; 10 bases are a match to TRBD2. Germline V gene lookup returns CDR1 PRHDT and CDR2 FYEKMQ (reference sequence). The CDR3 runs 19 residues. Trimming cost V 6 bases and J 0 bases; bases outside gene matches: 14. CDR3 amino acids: CASSFTVPSGRGSYNEQFF. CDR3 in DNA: TGTGCCAGCAGTTTCACCGTGCCTAGCGGGAGAGGCTCCTACAATGAGCAGTTCTTC.

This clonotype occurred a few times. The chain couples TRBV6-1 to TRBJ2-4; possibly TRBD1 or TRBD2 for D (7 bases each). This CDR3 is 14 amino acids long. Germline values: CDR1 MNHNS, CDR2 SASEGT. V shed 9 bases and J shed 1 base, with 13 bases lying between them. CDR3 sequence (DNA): TGTGCCAGTGGGGGGGACAGCGCCAAAAACATTCAGTACTTC. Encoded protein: CASGGDSAKNIQYF.

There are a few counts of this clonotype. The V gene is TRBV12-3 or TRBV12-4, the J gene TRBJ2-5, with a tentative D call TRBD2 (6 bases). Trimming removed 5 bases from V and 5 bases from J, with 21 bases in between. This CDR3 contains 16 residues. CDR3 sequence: CASSTTLAIVGETQYF. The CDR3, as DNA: TGTGCCAGCAGTACCACACTAGCCATCGTTGGTGAGACCCAGTACTTC.

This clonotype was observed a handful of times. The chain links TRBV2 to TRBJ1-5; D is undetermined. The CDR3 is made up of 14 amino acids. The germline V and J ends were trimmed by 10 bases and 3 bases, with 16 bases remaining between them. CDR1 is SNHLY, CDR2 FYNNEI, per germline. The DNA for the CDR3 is TGTGCCACCTCCAGAGACAAACTCAATCAGCCCCAGCATTTT. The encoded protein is CATSRDKLNQPQHF.

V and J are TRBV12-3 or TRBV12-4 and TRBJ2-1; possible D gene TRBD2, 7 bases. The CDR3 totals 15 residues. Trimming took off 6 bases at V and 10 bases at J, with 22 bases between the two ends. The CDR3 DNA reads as TGTGCCAGCAGGGCTCGTGGCGGGGGCCTAGGAGAGCAGTTCTTC. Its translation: CASRARGGGLGEQFF.

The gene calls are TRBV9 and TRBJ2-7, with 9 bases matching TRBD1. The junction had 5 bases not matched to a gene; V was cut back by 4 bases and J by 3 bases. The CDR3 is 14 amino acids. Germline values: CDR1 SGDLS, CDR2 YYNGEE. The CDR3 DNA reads TGTGCCAGCAGCCGAGGGGACAGGGTCTACGAGCAGTACTTC. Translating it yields CASSRGDRVYEQYF.

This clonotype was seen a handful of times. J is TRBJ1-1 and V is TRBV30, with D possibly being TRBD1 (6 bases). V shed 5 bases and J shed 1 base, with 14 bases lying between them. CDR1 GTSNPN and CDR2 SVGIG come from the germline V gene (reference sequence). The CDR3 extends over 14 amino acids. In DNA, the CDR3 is TGTGCCTGGGACGGGGGACACCCGAACACTGAAGCTTTCTTT. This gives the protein CAWDGGHPNTEAFF. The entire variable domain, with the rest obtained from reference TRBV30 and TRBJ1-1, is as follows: SQTIHQWPATLVQPVGSPLSLECTVEGTSNPNLYWYRQAAGRGLQLLFYSVGIGQISSEVPQNLSASRPQDRQFILSSKKLLLSDSGFYLCAWDGGHPNTEAFFGQGTRLTVV.

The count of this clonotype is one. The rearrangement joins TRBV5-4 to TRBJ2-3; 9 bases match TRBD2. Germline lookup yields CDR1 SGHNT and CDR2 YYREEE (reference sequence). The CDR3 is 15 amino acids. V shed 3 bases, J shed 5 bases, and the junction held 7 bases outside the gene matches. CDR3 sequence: CASSWEAGGRDTQYF. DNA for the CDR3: TGTGCCAGCAGCTGGGAAGCGGGAGGAAGAGATACGCAGTATTTT.

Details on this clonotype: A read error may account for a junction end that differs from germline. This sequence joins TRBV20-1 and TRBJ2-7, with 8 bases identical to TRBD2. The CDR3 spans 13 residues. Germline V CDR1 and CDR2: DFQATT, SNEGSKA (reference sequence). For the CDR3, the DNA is TGCAGTGCTAGAGATATGGTAGCGGGGACGATACCCTTC. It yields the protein CSARDMVAGTIPF.

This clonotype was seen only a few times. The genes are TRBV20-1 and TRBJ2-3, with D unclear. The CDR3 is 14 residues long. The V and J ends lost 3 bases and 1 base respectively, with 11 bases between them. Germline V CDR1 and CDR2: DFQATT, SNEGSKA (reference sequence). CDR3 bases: TGCAGTGCTAGCGGTTACAAAGGCACAGATACGCAGTATTTT. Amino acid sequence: CSASGYKGTDTQYF.

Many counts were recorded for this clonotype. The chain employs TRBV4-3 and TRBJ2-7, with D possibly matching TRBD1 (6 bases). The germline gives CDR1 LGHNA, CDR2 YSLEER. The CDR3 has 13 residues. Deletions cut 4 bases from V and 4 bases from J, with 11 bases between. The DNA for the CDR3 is TGCGCCAGCAGCCGAGAAACAGGGTACGAGCAGTACTTC. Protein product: CASSRETGYEQYF.